The clone carrying this T cell receptor beta chain has a handful of counts. Antigen: not known. This sample stems from a study of beta chain features in type 1 diabetes. The CDR3 spans 14 residues. Germline-derived CDR1 and CDR2 are GTSNPN and SVGIG (reference sequence). V lost 0 bases and J 7 bases, leaving 13 bases between the germline ends. Study results and caveats: A PCR bias possibly favoring shorter templates would apply equally to patients and controls. Type 1 diabetes patients showed a moderate but significant shortening of TCRB CDR3s in all four CD4+ subsets.

The investigators reverse transcribed all of the isolated RNA, so they sequenced expressed TCRB transcripts. The data were produced by immunoSEQ multiplex PCR, yet TCRdb's version contains in-frame clones alone and is incomplete. Of fewer than 350,000 clones listed, 15% were seen once; the top ten hold about 0.014%. The TCR comes from a man younger than 35 with type 1 diabetes. The chain uses TRBV30 and TRBJ1-5; no definite D call. The specimen was naive CD4+ T cells from blood. CDR3 protein: CAWSVRFFSQPQHF. The CDR3, as DNA: TGTGCCTGGAGTGTCCGGTTCTTCTCACAGCCCCAGCATTTT.